This is a list of T cell receptor beta chains from one sample in a study of blood T cell repertoires in COVID-19. Libraries were prepared by immunoSEQ multiplex PCR; TCRdb keeps only in-frame clonotypes and omits some of them. Of approximately 260,000 clones listed, roughly four fifths are singletons. Material: peripheral blood. The receptors come from a woman in her fifties or sixties with active or convalescent COVID-19. The CDR3 runs from the conserved cysteine through the conserved F or W. D genes are given only for firm matches. The listing skips clone size in some rows; elsewhere it reads once, few, many or a size class.

j_gene | d_gene | abundance | v_gene | CDR3aa | CDR3nt
TRBJ2-3 | . | . | TRBV19 | CASSPGGPPRDTQYF | TGTGCCAGTAGTCCCGGGGGGCCCCCCCGGGATACGCAGTATTTT
TRBJ1-6 | TRBD1 | . | TRBV30 | CAWTLGQGKNNSPLHF | TGTGCCTGGACCTTGGGACAGGGGAAGAATAATTCACCCCTCCACTTT
TRBJ2-3 | TRBD2 | . | TRBV7-2 | CASSLAGLAATDTQYF | TGTGCCAGCAGCTTAGCAGGTCTAGCGGCCACAGATACGCAGTATTTT
TRBJ2-7 | . | . | TRBV7-9 | CASGKGPEYEQYF | TGTGCCAGCGGAAAGGGGCCGGAATACGAGCAGTACTTC
TRBJ1-4 | TRBD1 | . | TRBV30 | CAWSAGTGNEKLFF | TGTGCCTGGAGTGCCGGGACAGGGAATGAAAAACTGTTTTTT
TRBJ2-4 | . | . | TRBV25-1 | CASMGVNGTPKNIQYF | TGTGCCAGCATGGGTGTAAATGGGACACCTAAAAACATTCAGTACTTC
TRBJ2-1 | . | once | TRBV18 | CASSPTRAGDNEQFF | TGTGCCAGCTCACCAACGAGGGCCGGGGACAATGAGCAGTTCTTC
TRBJ1-1 | . | . | TRBV30 | CVFQEFMNTEAFF | TGTGTCTTCCAAGAGTTCATGAACACTGAAGCTTTCTTT
TRBJ1-3 | . | once | TRBV7-9 | CASSPWEPSVRGNTIYF | TGTGCCAGCAGCCCCTGGGAGCCATCGGTCAGGGGAAACACCATATATTTT
TRBJ2-7 | TRBD2 | few | TRBV7-2 | CASSLEVREAEQYF | TGTGCCAGCAGCTTAGAGGTCCGGGAGGCCGAGCAGTACTTC
TRBJ2-4 | TRBD2 | . | TRBV25-1 | CASSPGLAGGQGKNIQYF | TGTGCCAGCAGTCCGGGACTAGCGGGGGGGCAAGGCAAAAACATTCAGTACTTC
TRBJ1-2 | . | . | TRBV18 | CASSPRNGGANYGYTF | TGTGCCAGCTCCCCCAGGAACGGGGGAGCTAACTATGGCTACACCTTC
TRBJ1-2 | . | once | TRBV7-2 | CASSLAIASNYGYTF | TGTGCCAGCAGCTTAGCTATTGCCAGTAACTATGGCTACACCTTC
TRBJ1-1 | . | . | TRBV7-9 | CASSLVLEGEAFF | TGTGCCAGCAGCTTAGTACTCGAGGGTGAAGCTTTCTTT
TRBJ1-2 | . | . | TRBV29-1 | CSVVRQADSYGYTF | TGCAGCGTTGTAAGGCAGGCCGATTCCTATGGCTACACCTTC
TRBJ1-2 | TRBD1 | . | TRBV29-1 | CSVPRKGQGSNYGYTF | TGCAGCGTCCCGCGTAAGGGACAGGGATCCAACTATGGCTACACCTTC